This TCR beta chain was recorded in a study of blood T cell repertoires in COVID-19. Study-wide background: Samples representing acute and convalescent COVID-19 were sourced from the United States, Italy and Spain.

Produced via immunoSEQ multiplex PCR; TCRdb's table is partial and in-frame only. The sample records 250,000 to 350,000 clones, around 90% being singletons. This CDR3 has 19 amino acids. V lost 1 base to trimming and J lost 12 bases; unmatched junction nucleotides: 21. Germline assignment: CDR1 LNHDA and CDR2 SQIVND (reference sequence). Sequenced sample: peripheral blood. The chain recombines TRBV19 with TRBJ2-1, with 10 positions matching TRBD2. The TCR was taken from a woman in her thirties or forties who had recovered from COVID-19. CDR3 bases: TGTGCCAGTAGTATAGGGGTCCGTGGGGGCCTTGGACTAGCGGAGGGGCAGTTCTTC. Translating gives CASSIGVRGGLGLAEGQFF.